This TCR beta chain is drawn from a study of CD8+ T cells in alopecia areata (dated by TCRdb to 2017 to 2018). The study in broad terms: The treated patients took part in an open-label pilot trial in which moderate-to-severe alopecia areata was treated with oral tofacitinib at 5 to 10 mg twice daily. In both human patients and the C3H/HeJ mouse model, the study applied high-throughput TCRbeta sequencing to look at T cell clonal expansion in alopecia areata. Clonality in the scalp was compared among normal scalp (n=4), patchy alopecia areata scalp (n=8), and alopecia totalis/universalis scalp (n=8). RNA was extracted with the PAXgene miRNA kit for fixed scalp, the miRNeasy kit for PBMCs, and the RNeasy kit for mouse skin. Tofacitinib was administered for 6 to 18 months, and 6 months of follow-up off drug were then conducted to assess delayed response and recurrence. Patients on tofacitinib were biopsied at baseline and after 4 and 24 weeks of treatment, and several of the patients also had a later scalp biopsy. TCRbeta CDR3 regions were amplified by immunoSEQ multiplex PCR with 35 Vbeta forward and 13 Jbeta reverse primers. In treated patients, disease severity was measured using the SALT score, which gives the percentage of scalp surface area affected. Human TCRbeta sequencing covered scalp tissue and sorted CD4+ and CD8+ peripheral blood T cells from patchy and totalis/universalis alopecia areata patients and healthy controls.

This sample's time point label indicates: about 4 weeks on oral tofacitinib. The sample's treatment or condition label is to be understood as: oral pan-JAK inhibitor, 5-10 mg twice daily. Lesional scalp punch biopsies and peripheral blood were obtained from alopecia areata patients. PBMCs were isolated by density centrifugation and stained for CD3, CD4 and CD8, and CD4+ and CD8+ T cells were sorted on a FACSAria. There are a few counts of this clone. This receptor's antigen is unknown. No base quality values were provided; no much bigger clone lies one nucleotide off. The germline V gene (reference sequence) specifies LNHDA as CDR1 and SQIVND as CDR2. The CDR3 contains 13 residues, cysteine and phenylalanine counted. The DNA shown is the 39-base CDR3, in frame from base 1. The junction carries 7 bases between V and J, which are trimmed by 1 base and 6 bases respectively. Libraries were made using the immunoSEQ multiplex PCR assay. RNA was extracted from all samples and reverse transcribed into cDNA, which served as template for TCR sequencing. SuperScript III was used for first-strand cDNA synthesis, primed with a 2:1 mix of oligo-dT and random hexamers. A synthetic immune receptor repertoire was used to gauge amplification bias, and whatever bias remained was removed computationally. Turning to the authors' computational methods: Raw reads were preprocessed for error removal, and CDR3 was defined according to IMGT conventions as running from the conserved cysteine to phenylalanine. Clonality was calculated as 1 minus Shannon entropy normalized by log2 of the number of productive unique TCRs. Scalp TCRbeta sequences were cross-referenced with sorted blood CD4 and CD8 repertoires so that the CD4 or CD8 identity of scalp clones could be inferred. TCRdb provides this immuneACCESS table in a form limited to in-frame rearrangements. Some clones are lacking; in checked studies, under half of them reflect an unresolved V gene, and why the rest are absent is not known. V, J and clone size are taken as reported in that table, and D and trimming were inferred from the DNA itself. The sample table records about 220,000 clones; less than 75% of these occur just once. Of the sample, 1.6% is held by the ten largest clones.

Study-wide conclusions, independent of this receptor: Because the treated cohort was small and had only one nonresponder, larger studies are needed to examine links between baseline CD8+ expansion and response. Resident alphabeta T cells in normal human skin are also sequenced, complicating scalp TCR repertoire analysis, unlike mouse skin dominated by gammadelta T cells. Scalp clonality and the number of expanded CD8+ clones among the top 100 scalp clones were significantly decreased by tofacitinib. Compared with mice, TCR sequences shared between patients were less clear, possibly partly because of HLA diversity across the patient population. During tofacitinib treatment, many expanded lesional clones remained in scalp and blood, and this persistence may partly explain relapse after treatment is stopped. Higher clonality and more expanded CD8+ clones were observed in lesional scalp than in normal scalp, particularly in alopecia totalis/universalis, a finding suggestive of antigenic drive.

The receptor was isolated from a human donor with alopecia areata. The rearranged chain carries TRBV19 and TRBJ2-1, with no D gene named confidently. The source material was CD4+ T cells sorted from blood, sampled at week 4, from a patient treated with tofacitinib. The nucleotides read TGTGCCAGTAGTATAGGCTTACGCAATGAGCAGTTCTTC. This translates into CASSIGLRNEQFF.